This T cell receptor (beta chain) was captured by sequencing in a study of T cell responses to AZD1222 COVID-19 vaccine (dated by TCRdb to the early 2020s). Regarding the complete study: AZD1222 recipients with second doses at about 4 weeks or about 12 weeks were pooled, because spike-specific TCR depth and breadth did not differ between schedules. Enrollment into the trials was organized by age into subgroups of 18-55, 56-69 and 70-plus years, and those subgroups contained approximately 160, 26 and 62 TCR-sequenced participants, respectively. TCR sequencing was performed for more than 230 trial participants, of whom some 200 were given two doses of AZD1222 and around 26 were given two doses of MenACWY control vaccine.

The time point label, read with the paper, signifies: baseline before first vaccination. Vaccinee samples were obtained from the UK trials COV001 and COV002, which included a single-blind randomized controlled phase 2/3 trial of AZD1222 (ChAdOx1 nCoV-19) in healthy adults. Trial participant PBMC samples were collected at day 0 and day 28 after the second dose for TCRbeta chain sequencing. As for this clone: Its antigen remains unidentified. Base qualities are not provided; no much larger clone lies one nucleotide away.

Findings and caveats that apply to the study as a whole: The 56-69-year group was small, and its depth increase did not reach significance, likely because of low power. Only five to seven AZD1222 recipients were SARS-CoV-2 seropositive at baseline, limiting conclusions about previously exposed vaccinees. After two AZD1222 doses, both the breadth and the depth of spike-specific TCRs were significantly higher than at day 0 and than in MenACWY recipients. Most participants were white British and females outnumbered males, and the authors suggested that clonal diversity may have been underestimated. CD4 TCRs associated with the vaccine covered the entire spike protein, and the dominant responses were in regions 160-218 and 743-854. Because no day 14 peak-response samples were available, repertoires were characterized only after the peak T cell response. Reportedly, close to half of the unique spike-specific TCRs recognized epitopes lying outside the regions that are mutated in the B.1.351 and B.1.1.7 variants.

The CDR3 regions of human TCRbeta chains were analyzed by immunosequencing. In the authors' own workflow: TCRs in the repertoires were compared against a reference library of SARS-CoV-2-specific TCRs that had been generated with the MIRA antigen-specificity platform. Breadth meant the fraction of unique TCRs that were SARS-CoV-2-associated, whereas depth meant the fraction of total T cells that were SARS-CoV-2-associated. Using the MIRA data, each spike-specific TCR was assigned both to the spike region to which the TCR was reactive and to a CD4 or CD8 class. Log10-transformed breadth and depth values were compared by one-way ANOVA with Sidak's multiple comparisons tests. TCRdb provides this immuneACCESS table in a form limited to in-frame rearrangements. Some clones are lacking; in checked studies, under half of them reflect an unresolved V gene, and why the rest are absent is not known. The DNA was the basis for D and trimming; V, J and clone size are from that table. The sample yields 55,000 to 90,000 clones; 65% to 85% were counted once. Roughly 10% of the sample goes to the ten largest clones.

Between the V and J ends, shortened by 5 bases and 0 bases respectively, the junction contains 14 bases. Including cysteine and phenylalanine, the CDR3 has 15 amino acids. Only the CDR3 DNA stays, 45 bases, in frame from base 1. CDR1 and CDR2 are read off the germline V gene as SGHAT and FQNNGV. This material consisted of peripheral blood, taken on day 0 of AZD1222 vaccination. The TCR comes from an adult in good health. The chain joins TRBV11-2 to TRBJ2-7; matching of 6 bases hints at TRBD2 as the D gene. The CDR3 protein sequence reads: CASSPEVGSSYEQYF. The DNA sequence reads TGTGCCAGCAGCCCAGAGGTCGGGAGCTCCTACGAGCAGTACTTC.